The 19 T cell receptor beta chains below come from one sample, sequenced in a study of cytomegalovirus exposure and HLA in healthy donors. TCRdb keeps only in-frame clones here, not all; method: immunoSEQ multiplex PCR. Altogether roughly 82,000 clones are present, more than 85% being singletons, with the ten largest covering 0.67%. Sequencing was performed on PBMCs. The receptors were gathered from a man between 18 and 35 years old in good health and CMV-seronegative.

V gene TRBV5-4 combines with J gene TRBJ2-5; TRBD2 matches at 7 bases. The CDR3 contains 15 residues. The trim removed 4 bases at V and 3 bases at J, leaving 9 bases unmatched. Germline V gives CDR1 SGHNT, CDR2 YYREEE (reference sequence). This CDR3 reads CASSVPGTKKETQYF. As DNA, the CDR3 is TGTGCCAGCAGCGTTCCCGGGACTAAGAAAGAGACCCAGTACTTC. Filled out from reference TRBV5-4 and TRBJ2-5, the complete variable domain reads ETGVTQSPTHLIKTRGQQVTLRCSSQSGHNTVSWYQQALGQGPQFIFQYYREEENGRGNFPPRFSGLQFPNYSSELNVNALELDDSALYLCASSVPGTKKETQYFGPGTRLLVL.

The rearrangement uses TRBV5-1 and TRBJ2-2, with 8 positions matching TRBD2. J was trimmed by 2 bases and V by 4 bases; bases with no gene match: 7. The CDR3 loop spans 16 amino acids. CDR1 is SGHRS, CDR2 YFSETQ, per germline. CDR3 amino acids: CASSPAGDFNTGELFF. DNA of the CDR3: TGCGCCAGCAGCCCAGCGGGGGACTTTAACACCGGGGAGCTGTTTTTT.

The CDR3 protein is CASSAQRSRGSETQYF. CDR3 sequence (DNA): TGTGCCAGCAGCGCACAACGCTCAAGGGGCAGCGAGACCCAGTACTTC. The chain is built from TRBV13 and TRBJ2-5; D possibly corresponds to TRBD1 (5 bases). With 5 bases removed from V and 5 bases from J, the gap between germline ends came to 21 bases. CDR3 length: 16 residues. CDR1 is PRHDT and CDR2 is FYEKMQ in the germline V gene (reference sequence). The whole variable domain, remainder taken from reference TRBV13 and TRBJ2-5, is AAGVIQSPRHLIKEKRETATLKCYPIPRHDTVYWYQQGPGQDPQFLISFYEKMQSDKGSIPDRFSAQQFSDYHSELNMSSLELGDSALYFCASSAQRSRGSETQYFGPGTRLLVL.

The chain joins TRBV6-5 to TRBJ1-2, with 10 bases identical to TRBD1. Germline CDR1 MNHEY, CDR2 SVGAGI. J was trimmed by 8 bases and V by 6 bases; bases with no gene match: 6. The CDR3 consists of 13 residues. CDR3 amino acids: CASSRQGAYGYTF. In DNA, the CDR3 is TGTGCCAGCAGCCGACAGGGGGCTTACGGCTACACCTTC.

The chain is built from TRBV21-1 and TRBJ1-5; TRBD1 is taken as the D call from the table, unchecked against the DNA. TRBV21-1 is a recognized pseudogene. This CDR3 is built from 16 residues. The CDR3 DNA is TGTGCCAGCAGCCCGCCGACAGATCCTCTCAATCAGCCCCAGCATTTT. Its protein product is CASSPPTDPLNQPQHF.

This chain links TRBV19 with TRBJ1-5, with D hard to call. Trimming left V 3 bases short and J 11 bases short, with 11 bases between. The germline CDR1 and CDR2 sequences are LNHDA and SQIVND (reference sequence). This CDR3 is 12 amino acids long. The CDR3 loop is CASSIPPGAQHF. In DNA form, the CDR3 reads TGTGCCAGTAGTATCCCCCCGGGTGCCCAGCATTTT.

This clone was found a few times. CDR3 bases: TGTGCCAGCAGCGGGACTCTAGGCACTGAAGCTTTCTTT. It encodes CASSGTLGTEAFF. This chain connects TRBV2 to TRBJ1-1; the D gene is possibly TRBD1 (5 bases). CDR1 is SNHLY, CDR2 FYNNEI, per germline. CDR3 length: 13 amino acids. The V end was cut by 6 bases, the J end by 4 bases, with 12 bases between.

This chain joins TRBV5-6 and TRBJ1-5; D not resolved. Germline CDR1 reads SGHDT; CDR2 reads YYEEEE. Trimming removed 4 bases at V and 7 bases at J, with 15 bases between. The CDR3 covers 14 residues. The CDR3 DNA sequence: TGTGCCAGCAGCCGAAAGATTGGAGGGCAGCCCCAGCATTTT. Translated: CASSRKIGGQPQHF.

The chain is built from TRBV19 and TRBJ1-5; D may be TRBD1 (5 bases). Looked up from germline, CDR1 is LNHDA and CDR2 is SQIVND (reference sequence). CDR3 length: 15 residues. The V and J ends lost 10 bases and 4 bases respectively, with 20 bases between them. This chain's CDR3 is CATTWGPQPNQPQHF. The CDR3 DNA is TGTGCCACAACTTGGGGCCCCCAGCCGAATCAGCCCCAGCATTTT. The full variable domain, rest sourced from reference TRBV19 and TRBJ1-5, is DGGITQSPKYLFRKEGQNVTLSCEQNLNHDAMYWYRQDPGQGLRLIYYSQIVNDFQKGDIAEGYSVSREKKESFPLTVTSAQKNPTAFYLCATTWGPQPNQPQHFGDGTRLSIL.

This clone showed up just once. This sequence joins TRBV4-1 and TRBJ2-7; no clear D gene. V dropped 1 base and J dropped 0 bases, with 13 bases sitting between them. This CDR3 contains 16 residues. Per germline, CDR1 MGHRA and CDR2 YSYEKL. The DNA of the CDR3 is TGCGCCAGCAGCCAAGGATCCGAGTCCTACTCCTACGAGCAGTACTTC. Translating it yields CASSQGSESYSYEQYF.

The rearrangement links TRBV5-6 to TRBJ2-5; perhaps TRBD1 as D (6 bases). V was pared by 4 bases and J by 5 bases, with 12 bases between. In germline, CDR1 is SGHDT, CDR2 YYEEEE. The CDR3 sequence is 13 residues long. The DNA for the CDR3 is TGTGCCAGCAGCCGAGGACAGCTGGAGACCCAGTACTTC. Translating gives CASSRGQLETQYF.

The chain uses TRBV4-1 and TRBJ2-1; 7 nucleotides agree with TRBD2. The germline V gene has CDR1 MGHRA and CDR2 YSYEKL. V trimming: 1 base; J trimming: 7 bases; junction bases outside the gene matches: 13. This CDR3 has 17 residues. The CDR3 DNA reads TGCGCCAGCAGCCAAGGGTCTAGCGGCCGGGGGTGGAATGAGCAGTTCTTC. Protein sequence: CASSQGSSGRGWNEQFF.

The chain couples TRBV29-1 to TRBJ1-1, with 9 bases identical to TRBD1. Germline trimming cut 3 bases from V and 1 base from J; bases unmatched to any gene: 0. This CDR3 comprises 13 residues. In germline, CDR1 is SQVTM, CDR2 ANQGSEA. DNA of the CDR3: TGCAGCGTTGAGACAGGGGGGAACACTGAAGCTTTCTTT. It translates to CSVETGGNTEAFF. The variable domain in full, completed from reference TRBV29-1 and TRBJ1-1, reads SAVISQKPSRDICQRGTSLTIQCQVDSQVTMMFWYRQQPGQSLTLIATANQGSEATYESGFVIDKFPISRPNLTFSTLTVSNMSPEDSSIYLCSVETGGNTEAFFGQGTRLTVV.

This clone was picked up one time. V is TRBV5-1 and J is TRBJ1-1; 9 positions match TRBD1. The J segment lost 1 base and the V segment lost 5 bases, leaving 3 bases of the junction unmatched. Per germline, CDR1 SGHRS and CDR2 YFSETQ. CDR3 length equals 14 residues. CDR3 DNA sequence: TGCGCCAGCAGTCCGGGACAGGGGAACACTGAAGCTTTCTTT. Its translation: CASSPGQGNTEAFF.

This chain joins TRBV15 and TRBJ1-1; the D gene is possibly TRBD1 (5 bases). Germline values: CDR1 LNHNV, CDR2 YYDKDF (reference sequence). V dropped 3 bases and J dropped 5 bases, with 16 bases sitting between them. There are 15 residues in the CDR3. The CDR3 sequence is CATSRTSGRRTEAFF. The CDR3 bases are TGTGCCACCAGCAGGACTTCAGGGAGGAGGACTGAAGCTTTCTTT.

V usage is TRBV5-1 and J usage is TRBJ1-6; TRBD1 might be the D (6 bases). Germline V gene data show CDR1 as SGHRS and CDR2 as YFSETQ. The CDR3 has 13 amino acids. Trimming removed 5 bases at V and 8 bases at J, with 11 bases between. In DNA form, the CDR3 reads TGCGCCAGCAGGCAGGGGATCGATTCACCCCTCCACTTT. Its protein is CASRQGIDSPLHF.

The chain combines TRBV4-1 with TRBJ2-7; TRBD1 might be the D (6 bases). This CDR3 spans 15 amino acids. The germline V gene has CDR1 MGHRA and CDR2 YSYEKL. With 3 bases removed from V and 2 bases from J, the gap between germline ends came to 14 bases. The CDR3 is CASSQGTTGTYEQYF. In nucleotides, the CDR3 is TGCGCCAGCAGCCAGGGTACTACAGGGACCTACGAGCAGTACTTC.

The V call is TRBV10-3, the J call TRBJ1-2; 8 positions agree with TRBD1. The trim removed 9 bases at V and 7 bases at J, leaving 10 bases unmatched. This CDR3 has 13 residues. CDR1 ENHRY and CDR2 SYGVKD come from the germline V gene. CDR3 DNA: TGTGCCATGGGGGAGCCCGGGACAGGTGGCTACACCTTC. It is translated as CAMGEPGTGGYTF.

This chain uses TRBV28 with TRBJ1-1; D not certain. CDR3 length equals 15 residues. Germline assignment: CDR1 MDHEN and CDR2 SYDVKM. V dropped 6 bases and J dropped 0 bases, with 14 bases sitting between them. CDR3: CASRASEGMNTEAFF. CDR3 coding DNA: TGTGCCAGCAGGGCGAGTGAGGGAATGAACACTGAAGCTTTCTTT.